The entry that follows covers one TCR beta chain sequence. The entry originates in a study of patients and donors after allogeneic stem cell transplantation. There are 15 residues in the CDR3. CDR1 is LNHNV, CDR2 YYDKDF, per germline (reference sequence). V lost 0 bases, J lost 2 bases, and 8 bases lay in between. TCRdb passed the RT-PCR reads through MiXCR, listing each CDR3 protein once. Of about 960,000 distinct CDR3 sequences listed, approximately 18% were seen once; the top ten hold around 6%. The clonotype originates from a human donor who was either an allogeneic HSCT recipient or a stem cell or donor lymphocyte infusion donor (not recorded which). It is not recorded whose cells these are; they may come from a transplant donor. Sequenced sample: blood, either unsorted or a sorted T cell fraction (not recorded which). The chain couples TRBV15 to TRBJ2-1; D perhaps matches TRBD2 (6 bases). The CDR3 here is CATSRDGTPYNEQFF. The CDR3 DNA sequence: TGTGCCACCAGCAGAGATGGGACTCCCTACAATGAGCAGTTCTTC. The whole variable domain, remainder taken from reference TRBV15 and TRBJ2-1, is DAMVIQNPRYQVTQFGKPVTLSCSQTLNHNVMYWYQQKSSQAPKLLFHYYDKDFNNEADTPDNFQSRRPNTSFCFLDIRSPGLGDTAMYLCATSRDGTPYNEQFFGPGTRLTVL.